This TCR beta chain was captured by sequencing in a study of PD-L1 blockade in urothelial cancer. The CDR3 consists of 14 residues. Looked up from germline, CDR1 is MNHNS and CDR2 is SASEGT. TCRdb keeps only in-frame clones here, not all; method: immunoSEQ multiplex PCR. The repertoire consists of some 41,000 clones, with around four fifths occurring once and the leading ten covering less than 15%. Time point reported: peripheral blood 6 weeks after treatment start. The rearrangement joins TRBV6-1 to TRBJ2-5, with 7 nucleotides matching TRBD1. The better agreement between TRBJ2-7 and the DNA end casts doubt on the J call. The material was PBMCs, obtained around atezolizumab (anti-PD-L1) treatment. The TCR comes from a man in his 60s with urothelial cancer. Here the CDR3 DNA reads TGTGCCACTGCCGGGACAGTAAACTCCTACGAGCAGTACTTC. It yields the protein CATAGTVNSYEQYF.